A single sample gave rise to the 20 T cell receptor beta chains below, sequenced in a study of shared clonotypes between healthy human individuals. The table came from immunoSEQ multiplex PCR; TCRdb's copy has only in-frame clones and leaves some out. The profile shows over a million clones, 70% to 80% of them singletons. The specimen sequenced was memory CD4+ T cells from PBMCs. Subset reported: CD45RA-negative fraction. These receptors were obtained from a man younger than 35 in good health. Some clones in this sample may be carry-over from other donors' samples.

About this clone: A read error is likely here: a far larger clone is one base away. J is TRBJ2-7 and V is TRBV27; D tentatively fits TRBD1 or TRBD2 (5 bases each). Trimming took off 6 bases at V and 0 bases at J, with 9 bases between the two ends. CDR3 size: 13 residues. Germline lookup yields CDR1 MNHEY and CDR2 SMNVEV (reference sequence). CDR3 sequence (DNA): TGTGCCAGCAGCCGGGGCCGCTCCTACGAGCAGTACTTC. Protein sequence: CASSRGRSYEQYF.

V usage is TRBV5-1 and J usage is TRBJ2-1, with TRBD2 matching over 15 bases. J lost 10 bases, V lost 2 bases, and 7 bases had no gene match. The CDR3 is 16 residues long. Germline V gene data show CDR1 as SGHRS and CDR2 as YFSETQ. CDR3 region: CASSLGLAGGPGEQFF. The DNA for the CDR3 is TGCGCCAGCAGCTTAGGACTAGCGGGAGGGCCGGGGGAGCAGTTCTTC.

To note about this clone: Other DNA sequences within the sample encode an identical CDR3. The chain combines TRBV7-3 with TRBJ2-2; D is unresolved. Trimming took off 3 bases at V and 1 base at J, with 6 bases between the two ends. CDR3 length: 14 amino acids. CDR1 SGHTA and CDR2 FQGTGA come from the germline V gene. The CDR3: CASSLTWNTGELFF. For the CDR3, the DNA is TGTGCCAGCAGCTTGACGTGGAACACCGGGGAGCTGTTTTTT.

This clone was recorded at least ten times. Other DNA sequences in this specimen translate into the identical CDR3. V gene TRBV7-2 combines with J gene TRBJ2-7, with D possibly matching TRBD1 (5 bases). Germline-derived CDR1 and CDR2 are SGHTA and FQGNSA. The V end was cut by 5 bases, the J end by 2 bases, with 10 bases between. This CDR3 region has 13 residues. In DNA, the CDR3 is TGTGCCAGCAGCCGATCAGGGCCCTACGAGCAGTACTTC. This encodes CASSRSGPYEQYF.

This clone was observed a handful of times. The chain links TRBV6-1 to TRBJ1-1, with D perhaps matching TRBD1 (5 bases). The CDR3 totals 14 residues. Germline V CDR1 and CDR2: MNHNS, SASEGT. V lost 2 bases and J 4 bases, leaving 11 bases between the germline ends. The CDR3 loop reads CASSEWGRFTEAFF. For the CDR3, the DNA is TGTGCCAGCAGTGAATGGGGCAGGTTCACTGAAGCTTTCTTT.

The rearrangement links TRBV30 to TRBJ1-2, with D possibly TRBD1 on 5 matching bases. V was pared by 2 bases and J by 3 bases, with 19 bases between. This CDR3 contains 16 residues. The germline gives CDR1 GTSNPN, CDR2 SVGIG (reference sequence). The chain's CDR3 is CAWSYTITGGDYGYTF. The CDR3 DNA reads as TGTGCCTGGAGTTATACAATTACGGGGGGGGACTATGGCTACACCTTC.

The rearrangement uses TRBV7-3 and TRBJ2-2; 8 bases agree with TRBD2. The germline CDR1 and CDR2 sequences are SGHTA and FQGTGA. This CDR3 spans 14 amino acids. V lost 2 bases and J lost 7; bases outside the gene matches: 3. CDR3 coding DNA: TGTGCCAGCAGCTTACAGCGGGAGTACGGGGAGCTGTTTTTT. Translating gives CASSLQREYGELFF.

The chain carries TRBV27 and TRBJ2-3; D remains unclear. In germline, CDR1 is MNHEY, CDR2 SMNVEV (reference sequence). V shed 6 bases and J shed 5 bases, with 12 bases lying between them. The CDR3 spans 13 residues. Here the CDR3 DNA reads TGTGCCAGCAGGACGGGTGTGGGAGATACGCAGTATTTT. Protein sequence: CASRTGVGDTQYF.

The chain recombines TRBV7-8 with TRBJ1-3; no definite D call. CDR3 length: 14 residues. Trimming stripped 5 bases from V and 4 bases from J, with 12 bases between. Germline-derived CDR1 and CDR2 are SGHVS and FQNEAQ. CDR3 DNA sequence: TGTGCCAGCAGCCTGCTTATAGAGGGAAACACCATATATTTT. Translated, it gives CASSLLIEGNTIYF.

This clone was counted once. This specimen includes other DNA sequences encoding the same CDR3. The genes are TRBV28 and TRBJ1-5; a weak D match, TRBD1 (5 bases). The CDR3 loop spans 14 amino acids. In germline, CDR1 is MDHEN, CDR2 SYDVKM. V was trimmed by 3 bases and J by 1 base, leaving 7 bases between them. CDR3 bases: TGTGCCAGCAGTTTGAGGGGAAGCAATCAGCCCCAGCATTTT. This translates into CASSLRGSNQPQHF.

The J gene is TRBJ2-2, the V gene TRBV27; D unclear. The CDR3 is 14 amino acids. Trimming removed 0 bases at V and 7 bases at J, with 9 bases between. The germline V gene has CDR1 MNHEY and CDR2 SMNVEV (reference sequence). The CDR3, as DNA: TGTGCCAGCAGTTTATCCCCCGTTATCGGGGAGCTGTTTTTT. It is translated as CASSLSPVIGELFF.

V gene TRBV28 combines with J gene TRBJ2-7; 10 nucleotides line up with TRBD1. CDR1 and CDR2 (germline): MDHEN, SYDVKM. The CDR3 extends over 16 amino acids. V lost 6 bases to trimming and J lost 3 bases; unmatched junction nucleotides: 11. CDR3 residues: CASRKPGQGMDYEQYF. The CDR3 coding sequence is TGTGCCAGCAGGAAACCGGGACAGGGGATGGACTACGAGCAGTACTTC.

This clone has only one observation. The chain couples TRBV2 to TRBJ2-5; 8 bases line up with TRBD1. This CDR3 has 14 residues. The junction had 6 bases not matched to a gene; V was cut back by 7 bases and J by 2 bases. Looked up from germline, CDR1 is SNHLY and CDR2 is FYNNEI. The CDR3 reads CASNGGQGQETQYF. The CDR3 coding sequence is TGTGCCAGCAATGGAGGACAGGGACAAGAGACCCAGTACTTC.

The CDR3 nucleotides read TGTGCCAGCAGCTCCGGGACTAGCTTTTTCGGGGAGCTGTTTTTT. This sequence encodes CASSSGTSFFGELFF. The rearrangement uses TRBV5-6 and TRBJ2-2, with 9 nucleotides matching TRBD2. CDR3 length: 15 amino acids. Trimming at V came to 3 bases and at J to 7 bases, leaving 7 bases not matched to a gene. CDR1 and CDR2 from the germline V gene are SGHDT and YYEEEE.

This clone was counted a single time. This rearrangement joins TRBV16 to TRBJ1-2; perhaps TRBD1 as D (5 bases). Trimming removed 3 bases at V and 5 bases at J, with 13 bases between. This CDR3 region has 14 residues. CDR1 is KGHSY and CDR2 is FQNENV in the germline V gene. The CDR3: CASSHPAGAYGYTF. CDR3 DNA: TGTGCCAGCAGCCACCCGGCCGGGGCGTATGGCTACACCTTC.

The chain links TRBV28 to TRBJ2-2; D gene uncertain. V was trimmed by 6 bases and J by 0 bases, leaving 14 bases between them. The CDR3 runs to 16 residues. From germline, CDR1 is MDHEN and CDR2 SYDVKM. CDR3 residues: CASSSFGGTNTGELFF. Written as DNA, the CDR3 is TGTGCCAGCAGCTCTTTTGGTGGGACGAACACCGGGGAGCTGTTTTTT.

This clone occurred many times. The sample has other DNA sequences that encode this CDR3 too. This chain uses TRBV6-1 with TRBJ2-5, with 7 bases that match TRBD2. CDR1 and CDR2 from the germline V gene are MNHNS and SASEGT. V lost 0 bases to trimming and J lost 4 bases; unmatched junction nucleotides: 2. This CDR3 has 14 residues. The CDR3 DNA reads as TGTGCCAGCAGTGAAGCGGGAGGGCCAGAGACCCAGTACTTC. Amino acid sequence: CASSEAGGPETQYF.

J is TRBJ1-5 and V is TRBV7-2; D gene ambiguous. This CDR3 spans 12 amino acids. V was shortened by 5 bases and J by 15 bases, with 17 bases between the two germline ends. From germline, CDR1 is SGHTA and CDR2 FQGNSA. The CDR3 DNA sequence: TGTGCCAGCAGCCCACGCCAAGGGCCCAGGCATTTT. It is translated as CASSPRQGPRHF.

Written as DNA, the CDR3 is TGTGCCAGCAGCTTGTATGGGGCCAAAGAGACCCAGTACTTC. It codes for CASSLYGAKETQYF. The genes are TRBV5-4 and TRBJ2-5; TRBD1 might be the D (5 bases). Trimming took 1 base from V and 3 from J, leaving 10 bases between them. The length of the CDR3 is 14 residues. CDR1 is SGHNT and CDR2 is YYREEE in the germline V gene (reference sequence).

This clone was seen more than once but under ten times. The CDR3 region is CASSIRGLRDDYNEQFF. CDR3 coding DNA: TGTGCCAGTAGTATTCGGGGGTTGAGGGATGATTACAATGAGCAGTTCTTC. The J gene is TRBJ2-1, the V gene TRBV19; possible D gene TRBD2, 6 bases. With 3 bases removed from V and 4 bases from J, the gap between germline ends came to 19 bases. CDR1 is LNHDA, CDR2 SQIVND, per germline (reference sequence). The length of the CDR3 is 17 residues.